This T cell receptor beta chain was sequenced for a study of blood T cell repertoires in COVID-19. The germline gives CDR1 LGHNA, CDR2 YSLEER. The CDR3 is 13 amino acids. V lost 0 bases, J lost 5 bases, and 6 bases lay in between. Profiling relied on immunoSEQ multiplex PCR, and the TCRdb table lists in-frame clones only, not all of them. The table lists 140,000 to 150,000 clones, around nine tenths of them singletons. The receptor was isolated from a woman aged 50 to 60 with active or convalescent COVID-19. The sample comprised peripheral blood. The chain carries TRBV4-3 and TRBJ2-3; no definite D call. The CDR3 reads CASSQEAVDTQYF. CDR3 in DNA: TGCGCCAGCAGCCAAGAAGCCGTAGATACGCAGTATTTT.